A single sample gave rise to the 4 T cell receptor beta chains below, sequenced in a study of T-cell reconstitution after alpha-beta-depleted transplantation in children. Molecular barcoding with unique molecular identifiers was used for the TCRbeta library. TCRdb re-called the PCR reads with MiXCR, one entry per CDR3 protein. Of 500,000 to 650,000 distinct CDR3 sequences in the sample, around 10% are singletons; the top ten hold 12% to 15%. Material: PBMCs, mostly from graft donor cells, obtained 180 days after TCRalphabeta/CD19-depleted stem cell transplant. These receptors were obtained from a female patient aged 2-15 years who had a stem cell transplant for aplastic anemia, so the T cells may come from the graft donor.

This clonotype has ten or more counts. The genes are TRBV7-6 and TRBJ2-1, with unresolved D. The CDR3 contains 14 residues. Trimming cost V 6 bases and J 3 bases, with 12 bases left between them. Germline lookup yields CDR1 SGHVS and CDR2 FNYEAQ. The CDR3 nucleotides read TGTGCCAGCAGGGGAATCGGGTTCTACAATGAGCAGTTCTTC. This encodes CASRGIGFYNEQFF.

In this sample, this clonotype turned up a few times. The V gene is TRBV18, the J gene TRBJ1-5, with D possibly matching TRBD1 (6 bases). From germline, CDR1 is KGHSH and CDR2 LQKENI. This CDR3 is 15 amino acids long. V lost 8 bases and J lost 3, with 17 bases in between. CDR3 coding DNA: TGTGCCAGCGCAGGGACAACCAGCAACAATCAGCCCCAGCATTTT. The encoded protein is CASAGTTSNNQPQHF. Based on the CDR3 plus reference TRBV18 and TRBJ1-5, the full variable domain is NAGVMQNPRHLVRRRGQEARLRCSPMKGHSHVYWYRQLPEEGLKFMVYLQKENIIDESGMPKERFSAEFPKEGPSILRIQQVVRGDSAAYFCASAGTTSNNQPQHFGDGTRLSIL.

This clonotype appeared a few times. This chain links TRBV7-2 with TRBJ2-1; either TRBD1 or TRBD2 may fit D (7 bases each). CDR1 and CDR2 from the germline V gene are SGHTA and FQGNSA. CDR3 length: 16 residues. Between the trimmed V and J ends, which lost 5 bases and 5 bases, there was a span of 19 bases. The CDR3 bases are TGTGCCAGCAGCCTTGGGGGAGGGGGCTGGGACAATGAGCAGTTCTTC. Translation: CASSLGGGGWDNEQFF.

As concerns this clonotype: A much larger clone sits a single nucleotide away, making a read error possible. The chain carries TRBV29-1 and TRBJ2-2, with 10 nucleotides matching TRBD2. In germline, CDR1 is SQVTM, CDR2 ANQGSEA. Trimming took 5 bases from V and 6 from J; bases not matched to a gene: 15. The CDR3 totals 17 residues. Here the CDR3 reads CSVNGTASGSRPGELFF. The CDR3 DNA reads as TGCAGCGTTAACGGGACAGCTAGCGGGAGTCGGCCCGGGGAGCTGTTTTTT.